This TCR beta chain was observed in a study of blood T cell repertoires in COVID-19. The wider study: COVID-19 samples collected from the United States, Italy and Spain covered acute and convalescent phases.

TCRdb keeps only in-frame clones here, not all; method: immunoSEQ multiplex PCR. The sample lists approximately 210,000 clones; roughly 76% were seen once. V was trimmed by 6 bases and J by 7 bases, leaving 18 bases between them. The CDR3 covers 14 residues. Germline V CDR1 and CDR2: KGHSH, LQKENI. Sequencing was carried out using peripheral blood. The clonotype comes from a human donor in a cohort sampled during active COVID-19. The chain uses TRBV18 and TRBJ2-5, with TRBD2 as a possible D gene (6 bases). The CDR3, as DNA: TGTGCCAGCTCGCCGTCCGGCGGGGTGGGGACCCAGTACTTC. Amino acids: CASSPSGGVGTQYF.